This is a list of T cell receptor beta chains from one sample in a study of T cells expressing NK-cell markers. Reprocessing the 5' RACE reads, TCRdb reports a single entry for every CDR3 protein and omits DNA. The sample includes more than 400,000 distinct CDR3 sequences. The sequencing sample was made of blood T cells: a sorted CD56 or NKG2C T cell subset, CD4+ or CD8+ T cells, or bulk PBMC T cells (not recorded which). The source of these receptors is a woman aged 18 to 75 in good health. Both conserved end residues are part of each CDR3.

CSAMFGTSGLNTGELFF	TRBV20-1	TRBJ2-2
CASSKYRTGTDYGYTF	TRBV6-1	TRBJ1-2
CASSLVGGNGYTF	TRBV7-2	TRBJ1-2
CSARDLITAYSYEQYF	TRBV20-1	TRBJ2-7
CATSRVWGSQETQYF	TRBV15	TRBJ2-5
CASSPKSSGYTF	TRBV7-2	TRBJ1-2
CASSSDRLSGTDTQYF	TRBV4-3	TRBJ2-3
CASSGAAPPRRWDEQFF	TRBV5-1	TRBJ2-1
CASSLAPGPKDTQYF	TRBV5-1	TRBJ2-3
CSARDHGGGQETQYF	TRBV20-1	TRBJ2-5
CASSPGPLGELFF	TRBV5-1	TRBJ2-2
CASSQVTAGIETQYF	TRBV4-1	TRBJ2-5
CSARPLGVKDTQYF	TRBV20-1	TRBJ2-3
CASGRTSGTHRELFF	TRBV5-4	TRBJ2-2
CASSGNGRATDTQYF	TRBV19	TRBJ2-3
CACEPRTVNTEAFF	TRBV29-1	TRBJ1-1
CASSLGRDSGETQYF	TRBV7-2	TRBJ2-5
CASSLPSLLSTDTQYF	TRBV18	TRBJ2-3
CASSPQGAGMNTEAFF	TRBV18	TRBJ1-1
CASSIGGSYNEQFF	TRBV19	TRBJ2-1
CASWGTIGGQYYEQYF	TRBV6-2/TRBV6-3	TRBJ2-7
CSASLSGGFGEQFF	TRBV20-1	TRBJ2-1
CASSYTRQSTDTQYF	TRBV7-3	TRBJ2-3
CASSGQGAIDTQYF	TRBV12-3/TRBV12-4	TRBJ2-3
CASSLYPHDTQYF	TRBV7-6	TRBJ2-3
CASSLEVTAQETQYF	TRBV7-2	TRBJ2-5
CASTRGQHNQPQHF	TRBV12-3/TRBV12-4	TRBJ1-5
CASSVEPQAGELFF	TRBV9	TRBJ2-2
CASSLAGGIQETQYF	TRBV28	TRBJ2-5